This TCR beta chain was identified during a study of Graves' ophthalmopathy and Graves' hyperthyroidism. Germline V lookup: CDR1 SQVTM, CDR2 ANQGSEA. Germline trimming cut 6 bases from V and 3 bases from J; bases unmatched to any gene: 13. The CDR3 length is 17 residues. The authors amplified TCR beta CDR3 regions, and they did so from RNA transcripts for repertoire sequencing. An initial RT-PCR round employing HTBI primers preceded a second-round multiplex PCR. Using its own MiXCR run on the multiplex PCR reads, TCRdb lists one record per CDR3 protein. The profile shows about 600,000 distinct CDR3 sequences, roughly 40% of them singletons. The evidence that diagnosis relied on was clinical symptoms, serum thyroxine, TRAb, thyroid ultrasound and orbital computed tomography.

This chain uses TRBV29-1 with TRBJ1-5; 11 bases line up with TRBD1. The sequence derives from an adult man with Graves' hyperthyroidism. Sequenced sample: peripheral blood or thyroid tissue (not recorded which). CDR3 DNA: TGCAGCGTCGGACGGACCAGGGGACAGGGGGACAATCAGCCCCAGCATTTT. It yields the protein CSVGRTRGQGDNQPQHF.